Listed here are 28 T cell receptor beta chains from one sample, sequenced in a study of breast tumors, draining lymph nodes, adjacent tissues. Axillary draining lymph nodes of breast cancer patients supplied the node samples. TCRdb re-called the multiplex PCR reads with MiXCR, one entry per CDR3 protein. The sample contains about 150,000 distinct CDR3 sequences, approximately 20% of which appear only once. The sequencing input was axillary lymph node tissue. The receptors stem from a female donor with breast cancer. Some clones in this sample may be carry-over from other donors' samples.

This clonotype showed up many times. J is TRBJ1-2 and V is TRBV7-8; D is ambiguous. CDR1 is SGHVS and CDR2 is FQNEAQ in the germline V gene. V dropped 1 base and J dropped 8 bases, with 17 bases sitting between them. The CDR3 extends over 15 amino acids. The CDR3 nucleotides read TGTGCCAGCAGCTTAGGGCTCACCGAGGGCGGGGGCTACACCTTC. Translation: CASSLGLTEGGGYTF. The full variable domain, rest sourced from reference TRBV7-8 and TRBJ1-2, is GAGVSQSPRYKVAKRGQDVALRCDPISGHVSLFWYQQALGQGPEFLTYFQNEAQLDKSGLPSDRFFAERPEGSVSTLKIQRTQQEDSAVYLCASSLGLTEGGGYTFGSGTRLTVV.

In its sample, this clonotype was seen many times. The chain carries TRBV2 and TRBJ2-7, with a tentative D call TRBD2 (6 bases). Germline CDR1 and CDR2: SNHLY and FYNNEI. The length of the CDR3 is 13 residues. With 4 bases removed from V and 0 bases from J, the gap between germline ends came to 7 bases. Written as DNA, the CDR3 is TGTGCCAGCAGTGGGGGGGACTCCTACGAGCAGTACTTC. Encoded protein: CASSGGDSYEQYF.

This clonotype was counted at least ten times. The V and J genes are TRBV18 and TRBJ2-7, with TRBD1 matching over 9 bases. There are 14 residues in the CDR3. Germline V CDR1 and CDR2: KGHSH, LQKENI. The V gene end was trimmed by 3 bases and the J gene end by 3 bases; junction bases not matched to a gene: 3. The CDR3 is CASSPSTGGYEQYF. The CDR3 nucleotides read TGTGCCAGCTCACCTTCGACAGGGGGCTACGAGCAGTACTTC.

Only a few counts were recorded for this clonotype. This may stem from a read error, because a much larger clone lies one nucleotide away. The chain couples TRBV20-1 to TRBJ2-5; D perhaps matches TRBD2 (6 bases). The germline V gene has CDR1 DFQATT and CDR2 SNEGSKA (reference sequence). V was clipped by 4 bases and J by 3 bases, with 15 bases between them. The length of the CDR3 is 14 residues. The CDR3 spells CSATAGASEETQYF. For the CDR3, the DNA is TGCAGTGCTACGGCCGGGGCTAGCGAAGAGACCCAGTACTTC.

This clonotype was detected ten times or more. The rearrangement joins TRBV18 to TRBJ1-5; tentatively, D is TRBD1 (5 bases). The CDR3 length is 14 residues. The germline V and J ends were trimmed by 5 bases and 3 bases, with 11 bases remaining between them. Germline values: CDR1 KGHSH, CDR2 LQKENI. The CDR3 DNA follows: TGTGCCAGCTCATCACAGGAGTTCAATCAGCCCCAGCATTTT. Residues: CASSSQEFNQPQHF.

CDR3 DNA sequence: TGTGCCAGCAGTCAGGGACTAGCGGGAGGGGATACGCAGTATTTT. Translated: CASSQGLAGGDTQYF. The chain combines TRBV12-3 or TRBV12-4 with TRBJ2-3, with TRBD2 identical over 16 bases. V gave up 5 bases and J gave up 6 bases; unmatched junction bases: 2. The CDR3 has 15 residues.

This clonotype has a count of ten or more. V and J are TRBV10-1 and TRBJ1-5; D might be TRBD1 (6 bases). CDR1 and CDR2 (germline): WNHNN, SYGVQD (reference sequence). The CDR3 length is 16 residues. Trimming removed 1 base at V and 0 bases at J, with 10 bases between. The CDR3 here is CASSELGAISNQPQHF. The CDR3 bases are TGCGCCAGCAGTGAGTTGGGGGCTATTAGCAATCAGCCCCAGCATTTT.

The chain recombines TRBV7-9 with TRBJ2-3; weak D call: TRBD2 (5 bases). Trimming took 11 bases from V and 3 from J, leaving 24 bases between them. Germline V CDR1 and CDR2: SEHNR, FQNEAQ (reference sequence). The CDR3 consists of 16 residues. CDR3 coding DNA: TGTGCCGGCACCCTGGCGGGCGGGCTAGGGACAGATACGCAGTATTTT. Translated, it gives CAGTLAGGLGTDTQYF.

This clonotype has a count of ten or more. The chain carries TRBV2 and TRBJ2-7; D is undetermined. V shed 4 bases and J shed 0 bases, with 4 bases lying between them. Looked up from germline, CDR1 is SNHLY and CDR2 is FYNNEI. The CDR3 contains 12 residues. CDR3 region: CASSAPSYEQYF. Here the CDR3 DNA reads TGTGCCAGCAGTGCCCCCTCCTACGAGCAGTACTTC.

Ten or more counts support this clonotype. This rearrangement joins TRBV6-6 to TRBJ2-5; 7 nucleotides align to TRBD2. V was pared by 8 bases and J by 4 bases, with 10 bases of the junction left unmatched. The CDR3 covers 14 residues. Per germline, CDR1 MNHNY and CDR2 SVGAGI (reference sequence). CDR3 sequence reads: CASRRLANRETQYF. CDR3 bases: TGTGCCAGCCGCCGACTAGCTAACCGAGAGACCCAGTACTTC.

In its sample, this clonotype was seen many times. This rearrangement joins TRBV20-1 to TRBJ2-5; 11 nucleotides line up with TRBD2. V was clipped by 4 bases and J by 5 bases; unmatched bases: 9. CDR3 size: 15 residues. Germline V gene sequence: CDR1 DFQATT, CDR2 SNEGSKA (reference sequence). CDR3 sequence: CSANRVAGGGETQYF. The CDR3 DNA reads as TGCAGTGCTAACCGAGTAGCGGGAGGGGGTGAGACCCAGTACTTC.

The chain joins TRBV6-5 to TRBJ1-4; tentatively, D is TRBD1 (6 bases). The CDR3 consists of 15 residues. CDR1 and CDR2 from the germline V gene are MNHEY and SVGAGI. The V and J ends lost 2 bases and 7 bases respectively, with 14 bases between them. The DNA of the CDR3 is TGTGCCAGCAGTTACGGGGGCAGGGTGGGTGAAAAACTGTTTTTT. As protein: CASSYGGRVGEKLFF.

The sample holds many counts of this clonotype. V is TRBV5-6 and J is TRBJ1-2, with D possibly matching TRBD1 (6 bases). V shed 4 bases and J shed 8 bases, with 21 bases lying between them. CDR1 is SGHDT and CDR2 is YYEEEE in the germline V gene. CDR3 length: 15 residues. CDR3 DNA sequence: TGTGCCAGCAGCCCGCCCCCTCGCCGGGACATCGGCTACACCTTC. Amino acid sequence: CASSPPPRRDIGYTF.

This clonotype occurred many times. The V call is TRBV6-1, the J call TRBJ2-7; TRBD2 matches 9 bases. The CDR3 runs to 12 residues. Trimming at V came to 5 bases and at J to 8 bases, leaving 4 bases not matched to a gene. CDR1 and CDR2 from the germline V gene are MNHNS and SASEGT. This CDR3 is CASSQTSGQQYF. In nucleotides, the CDR3 is TGTGCCAGCAGTCAGACTAGCGGCCAGCAGTACTTC.

As concerns this clonotype: A much bigger clone sits one base away, suggesting this may be a read error. The CDR3 DNA reads as TGCAGTGCTGGAGATCATGGGGGCTGGAGGAATTCACCCCTCCACTTT. It yields the protein CSAGDHGGWRNSPLHF. The chain is built from TRBV20-1 and TRBJ1-6; tentative D call: TRBD1 (6 bases). Germline CDR1 and CDR2: DFQATT and SNEGSKA (reference sequence). CDR3 size: 16 residues.

About this clonotype itself: A much bigger clone sits one base away, suggesting this may be a read error. V gene TRBV6-5 combines with J gene TRBJ2-1; D may be TRBD2 (5 bases). V was trimmed by 9 bases and J by 6 bases, leaving 15 bases between them. The CDR3 is 13 residues long. Germline V gives CDR1 MNHEY, CDR2 SVGAGI. DNA for the CDR3: TGTGCCAGTAATCTAGCTGGGTCCAATGAGCAGTTCTTC. Its protein product is CASNLAGSNEQFF.

Turning to this clonotype: With a much larger clone just one base away, this may be a read error. The J gene is TRBJ1-4, the V gene TRBV6-5; TRBD1 might be the D (5 bases). CDR3 length: 15 residues. V lost 2 bases to trimming and J lost 6 bases, with 13 bases between them. CDR1 MNHEY and CDR2 SVGAGI come from the germline V gene. This chain's CDR3 is CASSYRGREDEKLFF. The CDR3 coding sequence is TGTGCCAGCAGTTACAGGGGCAGGGAGGATGAAAAACTGTTTTTT.

This clonotype was counted many times. This rearrangement joins TRBV6-5 to TRBJ1-6; weak D call: TRBD1 (5 bases). The CDR3 extends over 16 amino acids. The V and J ends lost 4 bases and 6 bases respectively, with 16 bases between them. The germline gives CDR1 MNHEY, CDR2 SVGAGI. CDR3 sequence (DNA): TGTGCCAGCAGTTCGGGCCCCAGGGACTTTAATTCACCCCTCCACTTT. Translated, it gives CASSSGPRDFNSPLHF.

This rearrangement joins TRBV19 to TRBJ1-5; no clear D gene. The length of the CDR3 is 14 residues. Trimming stripped 10 bases from V and 2 bases from J, with 15 bases between. The germline V gene encodes CDR1 LNHDA and CDR2 SQIVND (reference sequence). CDR3 bases: TGTGCCACACGCCCCTGGGAGGGCAATCAGCCCCAGCATTTT. Amino acid sequence: CATRPWEGNQPQHF.

This clonotype was detected many times. The gene calls are TRBV20-1 and TRBJ2-7; TRBD2 aligns across 7 bases. The CDR3 consists of 13 residues. CDR1 is DFQATT and CDR2 is SNEGSKA in the germline V gene (reference sequence). The V segment lost 6 bases and the J segment 0 bases; nucleotides outside the gene matches: 5. This CDR3 is CSAGTKLSYEQYF. The CDR3 region has the DNA TGCAGTGCAGGGACTAAACTCTCCTACGAGCAGTACTTC.

This clonotype has a count of ten or more. The chain has TRBV7-2 and TRBJ1-2, with D unresolved. With 1 base removed from V and 3 bases from J, the gap between germline ends came to 6 bases. Germline CDR1 is SGHTA and CDR2 is FQGNSA. This CDR3 is built from 13 residues. The CDR3 bases are TGTGCCAGCAGCTTAGACAGCGACTATGGCTACACCTTC. This translates into CASSLDSDYGYTF.

There are many counts of this clonotype. The V gene is TRBV4-2, the J gene TRBJ2-7, with TRBD2 matching over 10 bases. CDR1 is LGHNA and CDR2 is YNFKEQ in the germline V gene. The CDR3 sequence is 15 residues long. The V gene end was trimmed by 3 bases and the J gene end by 2 bases; junction bases not matched to a gene: 4. CDR3 bases: TGTGCCAGCAGCCATGTAACTAGCGGGGCCTACGAGCAGTACTTC. Residues: CASSHVTSGAYEQYF.

This clonotype was counted ten times or more. The rearrangement joins TRBV7-8 to TRBJ1-3, with a weak D call TRBD1 (6 bases). The germline gives CDR1 SGHVS, CDR2 FQNEAQ. The CDR3 runs 17 residues. V was pared by 3 bases and J by 0 bases, with 15 bases between. The CDR3 loop reads CASSLSDSPTSGNTIYF. The CDR3 coding sequence is TGTGCCAGCAGCTTGTCGGACAGCCCAACCTCTGGAAACACCATATATTTT.

This clonotype was seen repeatedly, ten times or more. V is TRBV11-3 and J is TRBJ2-1, with TRBD1 matching 8 bases. V was pared by 4 bases and J by 11 bases, with 10 bases of the junction left unmatched. Looked up from germline, CDR1 is SGHNT and CDR2 is YENEEA. This CDR3 is built from 14 residues. CDR3 sequence reads: CASSSQGQAAQQFF. The CDR3, as DNA: TGTGCCAGCAGCTCCCAGGGACAGGCAGCCCAGCAGTTCTTC.

About this clonotype itself: Given the absence of the conserved phenylalanine or tryptophan at the CDR3 end, a read error is likely. The chain has TRBV6-1 and TRBJ2-7; 9 bases fit TRBD1. The CDR3 consists of 17 residues. Germline loops: CDR1 MNHNS, CDR2 SASEGT. With V trimmed by 4 bases and J by 3 bases, 13 bases remained unmatched. The CDR3 here is CASSASHPGQGFYEQYS. In nucleotides, the CDR3 is TGTGCCAGCAGTGCATCTCATCCGGGACAGGGATTCTACGAGCAGTACTCC.

This clonotype has a count of ten or more. This chain links TRBV10-3 with TRBJ2-3; D uncertain. CDR1 and CDR2 (germline): ENHRY, SYGVKD. The CDR3 runs 15 residues. V lost 5 bases and J 2 bases, leaving 14 bases between the germline ends. This CDR3 is CAISYSQELTDTQYF. DNA for the CDR3: TGTGCCATCAGTTACTCCCAGGAACTCACAGATACGCAGTATTTT.

In this sample, this clonotype turned up many times. The V call is TRBV27, the J call TRBJ2-7, with 12 bases that match TRBD2. J lost 2 bases, V lost 6 bases, and 5 bases had no gene match. The CDR3 has 15 residues. Germline CDR1 is MNHEY and CDR2 is SMNVEV (reference sequence). The CDR3, as DNA: TGTGCCAGCAGACAACTAGCGGGAGGACCCTACGAGCAGTACTTC. Amino acids: CASRQLAGGPYEQYF.

This clonotype appeared many times. The CDR3 protein is CASSPGTPGDSPLHF. The DNA for the CDR3 is TGTGCCAGCTCACCCGGGACTCCAGGGGATTCACCCCTCCACTTT. The J gene is TRBJ1-6, the V gene TRBV18; perhaps TRBD1 as D (6 bases). This CDR3 comprises 15 residues. CDR1 is KGHSH, CDR2 LQKENI, per germline. V was trimmed by 3 bases and J by 8 bases, leaving 14 bases between them.